The entry below describes one T cell receptor (beta chain). Its recognized antigen is unknown. One base away there is no much larger clone; base qualities are not given. Taken with the paper, the label for treatment or condition translates to: allogeneic hematopoietic cell transplantation with graft depleted of TCRalphabeta T cells and CD19 B cells. Transplant recipients were children who received TCRalphabeta/CD19-depleted allogeneic hematopoietic cell grafts. These data belong to a study of T-cell reconstitution after alpha-beta-depleted transplantation in children (dated by TCRdb to between 2015 and 2016). Describing the broader study: T-cell immune reconstitution after TCRalphabeta/CD19-depleted allogeneic hematopoietic cell transplantation in children was quantitatively tracked in the study by means of TCR repertoire profiling. The paper as a whole reports these results and caveats: Apparently early alphabetaT-cell count recovery about two months after transplant reportedly relied on only several hundred rapidly expanded clones derived from non-depleted graft cells. Hyperexpanded clone frequencies declined over subsequent months; after one year, T-cell counts and TCRbeta diversity were mostly attributed to newly produced T cells. In some patients, the high TCRbeta diversity seen at day 60 was put down to recipient T cells and intrathymic progenitors that had survived conditioning.

From its cysteine to its phenylalanine, the CDR3 spans 15 amino acids. The CDR3 DNA has 45 bases and is translated from base 1. Trimming takes 7 bases from V and 2 bases from J, and the germline ends sit 18 bases apart. CDR1 and CDR2 (MRHNA, SNTAGT) derive from the germline V gene. The method behind the library was PCR. Instrument used: Illumina HiSeq 2500. To normalize quantification of the TCRbeta repertoire, the TCR libraries were built with molecular barcoding that relied on unique molecular identifiers. In TCRdb, the public reads were trimmed at Q25 with fastp and aligned with MiXCR, with productive beta chains retained. For every CDR3 protein sequence, its rows merge into one entry that carries the most common genes and DNA. This sample lists about 870,000 distinct CDR3 sequences; 15% to 20% were detected once. The ten top clones hold 5% of the sample.

The sequences come from PBMCs, mostly from graft donor cells, collected 360 days after TCRalphabeta/CD19-depleted stem cell transplant. The origin of this receptor is a male patient aged 10-17 years who had a stem cell transplant for acute lymphoblastic leukemia, so the T cells may come from the graft donor. The receptor chain draws on TRBV6-4 and TRBJ2-7; the D segment cannot be called with confidence. The CDR3: CASIGPRTETYEQYF. The DNA is as follows: TGTGCCAGCATTGGCCCTCGAACAGAAACCTACGAGCAGTACTTC.